The 21 T cell receptor beta chains below come from one sample, sequenced in a study of Ad26.COV2.S vaccination and SARS-CoV-2 variants. Measured with immunoSEQ multiplex PCR; TCRdb has only the in-frame clones, and not every one. This table holds about 250,000 clones, approximately 88% found once. Described treatment: roughly 20 received Ad26.COV2.S at low or high dose, single or two shots; roughly 5 received placebo; per-sample allocation not given. Samples were taken on day 63 after the first vaccine or placebo injection. This specimen was peripheral blood, taken in a trial of Ad26.COV2.S vaccine versus placebo. The receptors come from a person between 18 and 65 years old who received the Ad26.COV2.S COVID-19 vaccine or a placebo.

This sequence joins TRBV6-5 and TRBJ1-1; the D is unclear. With 2 bases removed from V and 1 base from J, the gap between germline ends came to 5 bases. From germline, CDR1 is MNHEY and CDR2 SVGAGI. The CDR3 covers 13 residues. CDR3 sequence: CASSYRGNTEAFF. CDR3 nucleotide sequence: TGTGCCAGCAGTTACAGAGGGAACACTGAAGCTTTCTTT.

This clone was seen a single time. The rearrangement links TRBV19 to TRBJ1-2; maybe TRBD1 (6 bases). This CDR3 comprises 13 residues. CDR1 is LNHDA, CDR2 SQIVND, per germline (reference sequence). The V end was cut by 6 bases, the J end by 5 bases, with 13 bases between. As DNA, the CDR3 is TGTGCCAGTAGAATTGGACAGAGTTATGGCTACACCTTC. This translates into CASRIGQSYGYTF.

The chain is built from TRBV6-2 or TRBV6-3 and TRBJ1-5; a possible D gene is TRBD1 (5 bases). The CDR3 totals 14 residues. CDR1 is MNHEY and CDR2 is SVGEGT in the germline V gene. With 2 bases removed from V and 6 bases from J, the gap between germline ends came to 11 bases. For the CDR3, the DNA is TGTGCCAGCAGTTACGCGCAGGGAAGTCAGCCCCAGCATTTT. Translated: CASSYAQGSQPQHF.

This chain connects TRBV4-2 to TRBJ1-4; no clear D. The germline V and J ends were trimmed by 0 bases and 8 bases, with 13 bases remaining between them. The CDR3 contains 15 residues. CDR1 is LGHNA, CDR2 YNFKEQ, per germline. The CDR3 here is CASSQDHGRREKLFF. CDR3 nucleotides: TGTGCCAGCAGCCAAGATCACGGAAGGCGCGAAAAACTGTTTTTT.

The CDR3 loop reads CSARGDRVNQPQHF. The CDR3 coding sequence is TGCAGTGCTCGTGGGGACAGGGTAAATCAGCCCCAGCATTTT. V is TRBV20-1 and J is TRBJ1-5; 9 bases match TRBD1. The CDR3 is 14 amino acids. Germline V lookup: CDR1 DFQATT, CDR2 SNEGSKA (reference sequence). V shed 5 bases, J shed 4 bases, and the junction held 6 bases outside the gene matches.

The V call is TRBV29-1, the J call TRBJ2-1; TRBD2 matches 13 bases. The CDR3 has 13 residues. Germline values: CDR1 SQVTM, CDR2 ANQGSEA. V shed 7 bases and J 10 bases; nucleotides not matched to a gene: 7. Here the CDR3 reads CSAPRTSGGEQFF. The CDR3 DNA follows: TGCAGCGCCCCCCGGACTAGCGGGGGCGAGCAGTTCTTC.

The V call is TRBV18, the J call TRBJ1-1; 10 bases fit TRBD1. Germline trimming cut 7 bases from V and 5 bases from J; bases unmatched to any gene: 7. This CDR3 comprises 14 residues. The germline V gene has CDR1 KGHSH and CDR2 LQKENI. The CDR3 region is CASFPGQGPTEAFF. CDR3 nucleotides: TGTGCCAGCTTCCCGGGACAGGGGCCAACTGAAGCTTTCTTT.

The chain employs TRBV2 and TRBJ1-5, with D tentatively TRBD1 (6 bases). V lost 5 bases and J lost 3, with 14 bases in between. Germline V gene data show CDR1 as SNHLY and CDR2 as FYNNEI. CDR3 length: 15 amino acids. The CDR3 loop is CASSLRQALNQPQHF. CDR3 nucleotides: TGTGCCAGCAGTTTACGACAGGCCCTCAATCAGCCCCAGCATTTT.

The CDR3 DNA is TGTGCCAGCAGTTATCTACCACTAGCGGGAGAACAGTTCTTC. Protein product: CASSYLPLAGEQFF. The chain joins TRBV6-2 or TRBV6-3 to TRBJ2-1, with TRBD2 matching 11 bases. The CDR3 sequence is 14 residues long. Germline V CDR1 and CDR2: MNHEY, SVGEGT. Unmatched junction bases numbered 8, after V lost 3 bases and J lost 13 bases.

This sequence joins TRBV19 and TRBJ1-2, with D tentatively TRBD1 (5 bases). The CDR3 runs 13 residues. Per germline, CDR1 LNHDA and CDR2 SQIVND (reference sequence). The V and J ends lost 6 bases and 5 bases respectively, with 13 bases between them. In DNA form, the CDR3 reads TGTGCCAGTAGCCCCTCCGGGGGGTATGGCTACACCTTC. Protein sequence: CASSPSGGYGYTF. The full variable domain, completed using reference TRBV19 and TRBJ1-2, is DGGITQSPKYLFRKEGQNVTLSCEQNLNHDAMYWYRQDPGQGLRLIYYSQIVNDFQKGDIAEGYSVSREKKESFPLTVTSAQKNPTAFYLCASSPSGGYGYTFGSGTRLTVV.

This sequence joins TRBV7-9 and TRBJ2-1, with 8 bases identical to TRBD1. The germline V gene encodes CDR1 SEHNR and CDR2 FQNEAQ (reference sequence). J was trimmed by 3 bases and V by 4 bases; bases with no gene match: 8. CDR3 length equals 16 residues. The CDR3 DNA reads TGTGCCAGCAGCTGCCAGGGACAGGCCCACTACAATGAGCAGTTCTTC. Its protein product is CASSCQGQAHYNEQFF.

The V call is TRBV28, the J call TRBJ1-1; 8 bases align to TRBD1. CDR3 size: 14 residues. The V gene's germline CDR1 is MDHEN and CDR2 SYDVKM. V lost 5 bases and J lost 4; bases outside the gene matches: 6. The CDR3 DNA follows: TGTGCCAGCAGTCCGACGACAGGGGTCACTGAAGCTTTCTTT. It specifies CASSPTTGVTEAFF.

The chain carries TRBV30 and TRBJ1-5; 7 positions agree with TRBD1. The CDR3 is 14 amino acids. Germline assignment: CDR1 GTSNPN and CDR2 SVGIG (reference sequence). V gave up 0 bases and J gave up 7 bases; unmatched junction bases: 6. The DNA for the CDR3 is TGTGCCTGGAGTGTTTCACAGGGGAGCCAGCCCCAGCATTTT. Protein sequence: CAWSVSQGSQPQHF.

The chain employs TRBV19 and TRBJ1-1; 7 bases are shared with TRBD1. Germline values: CDR1 LNHDA, CDR2 SQIVND (reference sequence). The CDR3 sequence is 13 residues long. V shed 3 bases, J shed 11 bases, and the junction held 9 bases outside the gene matches. The CDR3 DNA sequence: TGTGCCAGTAGTATCAGGGGGGATGGTGTCGCTTTCTTT. Amino acid sequence: CASSIRGDGVAFF.

The chain recombines TRBV11-2 with TRBJ2-2, with 9 bases matching TRBD2. The germline V gene encodes CDR1 SGHAT and CDR2 FQNNGV. The CDR3 runs to 16 residues. Trimming took 5 bases from V and 6 from J; bases not matched to a gene: 10. The CDR3, as DNA: TGTGCCAGCAGCCCCGGAGGGCTAGCGGGACCCGGGGAGCTGTTTTTT. It translates to CASSPGGLAGPGELFF.

The chain combines TRBV7-8 with TRBJ2-1, with D maybe TRBD1 (6 bases). This CDR3 has 16 residues. The germline V gene encodes CDR1 SGHVS and CDR2 FQNEAQ. Trimming took off 0 bases at V and 1 base at J, with 10 bases between the two ends. Here the CDR3 reads CASSLARGRSYNEQFF. The CDR3 region has the DNA TGTGCCAGCAGCTTAGCCAGGGGAAGGTCCTACAATGAGCAGTTCTTC.

The rearrangement joins TRBV30 to TRBJ1-6; D gene unclear. This CDR3 is built from 15 residues. The germline V gene encodes CDR1 GTSNPN and CDR2 SVGIG (reference sequence). Deletions cut 3 bases from V and 6 bases from J, with 15 bases between. CDR3 protein: CAWRRMGASNSPLHF. The CDR3 coding sequence is TGTGCCTGGAGAAGGATGGGCGCTAGTAATTCACCCCTCCACTTT.

The chain combines TRBV4-3 with TRBJ2-2; tentative D call: TRBD1 (6 bases). Trimming removed 6 bases at V and 4 bases at J, with 15 bases between. The germline CDR1 and CDR2 sequences are LGHNA and YSLEER. This CDR3 has 15 amino acids. The CDR3 protein is CASSQTPGATGELFF. CDR3 DNA: TGCGCCAGCAGTCAAACTCCAGGGGCCACCGGGGAGCTGTTTTTT.

This clone was observed a few times. CDR3 DNA sequence: TGCAGCGTTGAACGGCAGCTCCAAGAGACCCAGTACTTC. It translates to CSVERQLQETQYF. The chain couples TRBV29-1 to TRBJ2-5; no clear D. Trimming left V 2 bases short and J 1 base short, with 8 bases between. The CDR3 runs to 13 residues. CDR1 and CDR2 (germline): SQVTM, ANQGSEA. The full variable domain, its missing parts supplied by reference TRBV29-1 and TRBJ2-5, is SAVISQKPSRDICQRGTSLTIQCQVDSQVTMMFWYRQQPGQSLTLIATANQGSEATYESGFVIDKFPISRPNLTFSTLTVSNMSPEDSSIYLCSVERQLQETQYFGPGTRLLVL.

The J gene is TRBJ2-3, the V gene TRBV12-3 or TRBV12-4; TRBD1 might be the D (5 bases). This CDR3 is 13 amino acids long. Trimming stripped 10 bases from V and 5 bases from J, with 16 bases between. The CDR3, as DNA: TGTGCCACAGGCCCAGGGCTTGGAGATACGCAGTATTTT. Protein product: CATGPGLGDTQYF.

The chain couples TRBV18 to TRBJ1-2, with D tentatively TRBD1 (6 bases). This CDR3 has 13 residues. In germline, CDR1 is KGHSH, CDR2 LQKENI. Between the trimmed V and J ends, which lost 3 bases and 4 bases, there was a span of 9 bases. The CDR3 sequence is CASSPGGGYGYTF. The CDR3 DNA follows: TGTGCCAGCTCACCGGGAGGGGGCTATGGCTACACCTTC.